This T cell receptor beta chain was found in a study of spatial heterogeneity in lung cancer. The overall study: There were 72 donors, all of them untreated patients with early-stage non-small cell lung cancer. Those follow-up PBMC samples that were available underwent sequencing, at a median interval of approximately two years following resection.

This clonotype showed up just a few times. Time point indicated: blood at routine non-recurrence follow-up after resection. The input material, whole RNA from tumor, nontumor lung or frozen PBMC, was sequenced unsorted. The presence of a unique molecular identifier marked each TCR cDNA molecule. TCRdb reanalysed the 5' RACE reads using MiXCR and keeps one entry per CDR3 protein. Found here are 50,000 to 60,000 distinct CDR3 sequences, 6.5% to 7.5% of them singletons; the top ten hold roughly 35%. The CDR3 is 14 amino acids. With 2 bases removed from V and 3 bases from J, the gap between germline ends came to 11 bases. Germline V gene sequence: CDR1 SGHDT, CDR2 YYEEEE.

The input for sequencing was PBMCs, taken at follow-up. The chain has TRBV5-6 and TRBJ1-1; tentative D call: TRBD1 (6 bases). The TCR sequence derives from a female donor with early-stage non-small cell lung cancer. CDR3 sequence reads: CASSFAGDHTEAFF. The CDR3 DNA is TGTGCCAGCAGCTTCGCAGGGGACCACACTGAAGCTTTCTTT.